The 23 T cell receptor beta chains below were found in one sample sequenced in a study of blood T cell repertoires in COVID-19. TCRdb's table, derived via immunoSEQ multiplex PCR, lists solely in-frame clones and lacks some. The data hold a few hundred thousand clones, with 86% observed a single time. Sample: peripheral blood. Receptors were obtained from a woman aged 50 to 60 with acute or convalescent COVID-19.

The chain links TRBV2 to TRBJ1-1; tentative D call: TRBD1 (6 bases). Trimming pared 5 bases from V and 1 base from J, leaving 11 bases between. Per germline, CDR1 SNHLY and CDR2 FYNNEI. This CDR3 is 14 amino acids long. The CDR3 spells CASSTWGQNTEAFF. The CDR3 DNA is TGTGCCAGCAGTACCTGGGGACAGAACACTGAAGCTTTCTTT.

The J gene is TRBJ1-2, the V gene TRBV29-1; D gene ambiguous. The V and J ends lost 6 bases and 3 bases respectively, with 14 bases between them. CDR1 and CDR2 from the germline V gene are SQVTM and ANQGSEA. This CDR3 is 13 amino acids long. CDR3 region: CSVRIGSYYGYTF. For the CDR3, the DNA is TGCAGCGTCCGAATAGGGAGCTACTATGGCTACACCTTC.

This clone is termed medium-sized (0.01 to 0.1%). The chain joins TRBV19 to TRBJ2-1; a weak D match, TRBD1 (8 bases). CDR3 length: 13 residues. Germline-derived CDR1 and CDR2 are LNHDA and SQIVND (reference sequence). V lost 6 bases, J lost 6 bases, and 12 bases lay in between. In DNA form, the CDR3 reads TGTGCCAGTAGCCACAGGGGGGGCAATGAGCAGTTCTTC. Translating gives CASSHRGGNEQFF.

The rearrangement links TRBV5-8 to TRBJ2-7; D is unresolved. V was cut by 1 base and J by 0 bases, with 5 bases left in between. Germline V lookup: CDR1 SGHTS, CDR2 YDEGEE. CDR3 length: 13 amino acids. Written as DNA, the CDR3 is TGTGCCAGCAGCTTGATTAGCTCCTACGAGCAGTACTTC. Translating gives CASSLISSYEQYF.

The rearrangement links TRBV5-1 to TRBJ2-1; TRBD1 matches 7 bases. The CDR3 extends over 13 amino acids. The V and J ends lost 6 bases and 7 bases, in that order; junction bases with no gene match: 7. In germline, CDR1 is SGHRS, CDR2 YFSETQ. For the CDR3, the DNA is TGCGCCAGCAACTCGGGACAGACAAATGAGCAGTTCTTC. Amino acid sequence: CASNSGQTNEQFF.

This CDR3 reads CATSGGQGRNTGELFF. The CDR3 nucleotides read TGTGCCACCAGTGGAGGACAGGGTCGGAACACCGGGGAGCTGTTTTTT. The chain combines TRBV24-1 with TRBJ2-2, with 8 bases matching TRBD1. The CDR3 length is 16 residues. The ends lost 5 bases at V and 1 base at J; junction bases unmatched: 5. Germline CDR1 is KGHDR and CDR2 is SFDVKD.

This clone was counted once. In nucleotides, the CDR3 is TGTGCCAGCAGCTTATTAAGGGAGTCAGATACGCAGTATTTT. It encodes CASSLLRESDTQYF. The rearrangement links TRBV11-1 to TRBJ2-3, with D possibly matching TRBD2 (5 bases). The germline V gene has CDR1 SGHAT and CDR2 FQDESV (reference sequence). Trimming removed 2 bases from V and 4 bases from J, with 10 bases in between. The CDR3 loop spans 14 amino acids.

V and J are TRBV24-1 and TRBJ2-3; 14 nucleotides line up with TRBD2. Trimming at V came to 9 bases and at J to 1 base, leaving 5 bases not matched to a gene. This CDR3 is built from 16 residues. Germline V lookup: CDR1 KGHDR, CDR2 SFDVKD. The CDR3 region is CATGTSGRGGTDTQYF. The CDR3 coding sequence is TGTGCCACCGGGACTAGCGGGAGAGGTGGCACAGATACGCAGTATTTT.

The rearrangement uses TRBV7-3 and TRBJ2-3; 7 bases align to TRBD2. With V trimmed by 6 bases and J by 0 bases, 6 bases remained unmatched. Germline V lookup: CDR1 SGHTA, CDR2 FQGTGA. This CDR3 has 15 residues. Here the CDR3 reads CASRRTSSSTDTQYF. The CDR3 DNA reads TGTGCCAGCAGGAGGACTAGTTCGAGCACAGATACGCAGTATTTT.

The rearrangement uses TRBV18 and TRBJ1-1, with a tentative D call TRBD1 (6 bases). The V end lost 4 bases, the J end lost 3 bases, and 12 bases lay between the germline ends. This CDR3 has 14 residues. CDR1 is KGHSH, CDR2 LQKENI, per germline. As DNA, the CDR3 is TGTGCCAGCTCACTAGAACAGGGAGACACTGAAGCTTTCTTT. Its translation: CASSLEQGDTEAFF.

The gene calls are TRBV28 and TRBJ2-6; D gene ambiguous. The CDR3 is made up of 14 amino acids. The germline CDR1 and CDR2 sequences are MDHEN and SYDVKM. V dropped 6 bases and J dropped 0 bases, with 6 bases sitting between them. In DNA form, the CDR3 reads TGTGCCAGCAGCCAGATCTCTGGGGCCAACGTCCTGACTTTC. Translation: CASSQISGANVLTF.

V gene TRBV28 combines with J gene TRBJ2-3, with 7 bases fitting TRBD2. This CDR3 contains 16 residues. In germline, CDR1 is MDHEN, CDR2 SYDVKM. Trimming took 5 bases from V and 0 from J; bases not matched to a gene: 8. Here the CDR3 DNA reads TGTGCCAGCAGTCGCCGGGACTACCAGAGCACAGATACGCAGTATTTT. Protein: CASSRRDYQSTDTQYF.

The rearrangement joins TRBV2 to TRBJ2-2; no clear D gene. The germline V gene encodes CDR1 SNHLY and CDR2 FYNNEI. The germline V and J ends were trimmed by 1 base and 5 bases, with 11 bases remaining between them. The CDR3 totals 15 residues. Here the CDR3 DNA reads TGTGCCAGCAGTGAAGTGGCTCATTCAACCGGGGAGCTGTTTTTT. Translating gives CASSEVAHSTGELFF.

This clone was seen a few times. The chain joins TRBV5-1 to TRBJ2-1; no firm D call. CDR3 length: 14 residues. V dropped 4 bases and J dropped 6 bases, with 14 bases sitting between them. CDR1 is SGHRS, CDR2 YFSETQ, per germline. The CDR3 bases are TGCGCCAGCAGCCCTGGAGCGAGGAGCAATGAGCAGTTCTTC. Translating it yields CASSPGARSNEQFF. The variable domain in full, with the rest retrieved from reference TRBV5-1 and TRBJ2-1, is KAGVTQTPRYLIKTRGQQVTLSCSPISGHRSVSWYQQTPGQGLQFLFEYFSETQRNKGNFPGRFSGRQFSNSRSEMNVSTLELGDSALYLCASSPGARSNEQFFGPGTRLTVL.

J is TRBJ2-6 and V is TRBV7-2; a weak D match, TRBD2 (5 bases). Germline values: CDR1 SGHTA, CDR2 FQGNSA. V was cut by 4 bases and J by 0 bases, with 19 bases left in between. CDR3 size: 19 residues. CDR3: CASSYRSLSGISGANVLTF. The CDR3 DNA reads TGTGCCAGCAGCTACCGGAGTCTGTCCGGGATCTCTGGGGCCAACGTCCTGACTTTC.

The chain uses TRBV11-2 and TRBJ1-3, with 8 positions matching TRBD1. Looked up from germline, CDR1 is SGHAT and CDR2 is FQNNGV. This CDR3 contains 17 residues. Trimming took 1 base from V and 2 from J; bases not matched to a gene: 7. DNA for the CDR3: TGTGCCAGCAGCTTAGTCCCTGGACAGGGACCTGGAAACACCATATATTTT. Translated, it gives CASSLVPGQGPGNTIYF.

This CDR3 is CATSGQSNNYEQYF. The CDR3 DNA sequence: TGTGCCACCAGCGGACAGAGCAATAACTACGAGCAGTACTTC. The rearrangement joins TRBV24-1 to TRBJ2-7; a weak D match, TRBD1 (6 bases). The CDR3 is 14 amino acids. V was clipped by 7 bases and J by 3 bases, with 15 bases between them. Germline values: CDR1 KGHDR, CDR2 SFDVKD.

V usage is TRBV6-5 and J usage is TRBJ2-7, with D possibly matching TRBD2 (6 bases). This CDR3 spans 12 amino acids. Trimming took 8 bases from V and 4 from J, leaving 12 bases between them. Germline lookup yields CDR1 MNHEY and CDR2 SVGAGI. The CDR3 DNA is TGTGCCAGCCGGAGGGCACCGTACGAGCAGTACTTC. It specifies CASRRAPYEQYF.

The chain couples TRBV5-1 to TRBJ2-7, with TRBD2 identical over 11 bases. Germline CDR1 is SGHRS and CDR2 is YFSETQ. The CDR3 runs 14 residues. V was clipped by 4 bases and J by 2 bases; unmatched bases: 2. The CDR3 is CASSVTSGTYEQYF. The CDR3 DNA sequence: TGCGCCAGCAGCGTGACTAGCGGGACCTACGAGCAGTACTTC.

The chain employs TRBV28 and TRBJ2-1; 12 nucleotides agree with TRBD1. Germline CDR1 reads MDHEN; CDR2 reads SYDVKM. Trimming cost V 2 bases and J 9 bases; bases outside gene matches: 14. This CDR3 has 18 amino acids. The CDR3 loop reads CASSLNILGQGARGEQFF. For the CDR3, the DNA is TGTGCCAGCAGTTTAAACATCTTGGGACAGGGGGCGCGCGGTGAGCAGTTCTTC. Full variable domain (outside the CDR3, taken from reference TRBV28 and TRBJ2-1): DVKVTQSSRYLVKRTGEKVFLECVQDMDHENMFWYRQDPGLGLRLIYFSYDVKMKEKGDIPEGYSVSREKKERFSLILESASTNQTSMYLCASSLNILGQGARGEQFFGPGTRLTVL.

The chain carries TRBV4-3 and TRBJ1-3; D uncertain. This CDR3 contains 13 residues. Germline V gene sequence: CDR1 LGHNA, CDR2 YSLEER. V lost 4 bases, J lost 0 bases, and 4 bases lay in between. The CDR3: CASSPFSGNTIYF. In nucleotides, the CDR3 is TGCGCCAGCAGCCCCTTCTCTGGAAACACCATATATTTT.

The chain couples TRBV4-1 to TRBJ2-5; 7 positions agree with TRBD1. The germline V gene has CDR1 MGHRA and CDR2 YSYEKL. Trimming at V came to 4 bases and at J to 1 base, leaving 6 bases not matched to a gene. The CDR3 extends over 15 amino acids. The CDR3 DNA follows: TGCGCCAGCAGCCTAATCCGGGACAGCCAAGAGACCCAGTACTTC. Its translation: CASSLIRDSQETQYF.

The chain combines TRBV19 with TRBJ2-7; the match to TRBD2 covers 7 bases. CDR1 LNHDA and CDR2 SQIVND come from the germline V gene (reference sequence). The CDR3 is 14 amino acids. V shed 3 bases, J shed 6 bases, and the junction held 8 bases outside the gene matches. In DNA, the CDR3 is TGTGCCAGTAGTATGGGGACTACGATTACCGAGCAGTACTTC. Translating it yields CASSMGTTITEQYF.